Sequencing of this T cell receptor (beta chain) was carried out in a study of OX40 agonist ivuxolimab in advanced cancers. Study context: Ivuxolimab is a fully human IgG2 antibody that activates OX40 (CD134). With a range of about 23 to 85, age averaged 60 years, and around 80% were male. Study results and caveats: Several nonresponders also turned out to have low normalized T-cell clonal expansion.

Here immunoSEQ multiplex PCR was the method, and the copy in TCRdb shows in-frame clones only, minus some. The table lists tens of thousands of clones, around 90% of them singletons. The germline V gene has CDR1 LNHDA and CDR2 SQIVND (reference sequence). This CDR3 has 16 residues. Trimming removed 1 base at V and 0 bases at J, with 12 bases between. As concerns this clone: The antigen is undetermined.

The material was CD4+ or CD8+ T cells sorted from blood, obtained in a trial of the OX40 agonist ivuxolimab. The chain links TRBV19 to TRBJ1-1; D is unresolved. The receptor's source is an adult with an advanced solid tumor such as melanoma, head and neck, liver or kidney cancer. The CDR3 DNA reads as TGTGCCAGTAGTATAGTTAGTGGCAGAATGAACACTGAAGCTTTCTTT. Encoded protein: CASSIVSGRMNTEAFF.